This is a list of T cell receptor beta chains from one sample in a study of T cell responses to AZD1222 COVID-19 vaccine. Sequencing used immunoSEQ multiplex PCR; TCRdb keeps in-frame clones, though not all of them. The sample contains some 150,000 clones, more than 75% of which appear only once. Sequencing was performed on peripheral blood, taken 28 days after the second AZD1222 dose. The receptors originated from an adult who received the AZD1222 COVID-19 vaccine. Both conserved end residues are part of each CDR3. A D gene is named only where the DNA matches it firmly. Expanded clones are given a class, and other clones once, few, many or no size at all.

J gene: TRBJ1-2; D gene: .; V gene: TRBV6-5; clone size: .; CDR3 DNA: TGTGCCAGCAGTCAACGGACTGAGGGTGGCTACACCTTC; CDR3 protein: CASSQRTEGGYTF
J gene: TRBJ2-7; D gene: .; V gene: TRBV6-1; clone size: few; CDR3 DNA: TGTGCCAGCAGTGAAACGGGATTCTACGAGCAGTACTTC; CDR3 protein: CASSETGFYEQYF
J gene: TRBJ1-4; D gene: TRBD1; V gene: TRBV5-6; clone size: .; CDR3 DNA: TGTGCCAGCAGCTTAACAGGGGGCTCGGTTGAAAAACTGTTTTTT; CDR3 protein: CASSLTGGSVEKLFF
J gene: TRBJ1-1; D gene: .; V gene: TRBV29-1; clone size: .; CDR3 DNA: TGCAGCGTTAAGGTCGGGCAGGACACTGAAGCTTTCTTT; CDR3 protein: CSVKVGQDTEAFF
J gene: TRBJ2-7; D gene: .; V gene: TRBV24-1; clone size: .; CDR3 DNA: TGTGCCACCAGTAAGCCAGGCGGCTACGAGCAGTACTTC; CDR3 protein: CATSKPGGYEQYF
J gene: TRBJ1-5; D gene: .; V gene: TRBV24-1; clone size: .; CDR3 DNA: TGTGCCACCAGTGATATTACAGAGGGGAGCAATCAGCCCCAGCATTTT; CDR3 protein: CATSDITEGSNQPQHF
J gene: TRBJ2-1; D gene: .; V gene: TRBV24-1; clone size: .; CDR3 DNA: TGTGCCACCAGTGACCTCCCCCGAGAGGAGCAGTTCTTC; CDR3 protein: CATSDLPREEQFF
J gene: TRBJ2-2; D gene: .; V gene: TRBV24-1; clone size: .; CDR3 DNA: TGTGCCACCAGTGATCCAACAGTTCCGGGACCCGCAGCCACCGGGGAGCTGTTTTTT; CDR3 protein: CATSDPTVPGPAATGELFF
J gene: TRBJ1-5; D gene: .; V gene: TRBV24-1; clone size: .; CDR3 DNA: TGTGCCACCAGTGACAGGAACCAGCCCCAGCATTTT; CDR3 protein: CATSDRNQPQHF
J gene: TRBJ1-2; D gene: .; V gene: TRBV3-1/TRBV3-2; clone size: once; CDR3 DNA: TGTGCCAGCAGCCCGCAGTGGGCGTCCGACTATGGCTACACCTTC; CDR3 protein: CASSPQWASDYGYTF
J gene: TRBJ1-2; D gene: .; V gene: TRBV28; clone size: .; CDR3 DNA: TGTGCCAGCAGTTTAATTAGCAGCTATGGCTACACCTTC; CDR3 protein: CASSLISSYGYTF
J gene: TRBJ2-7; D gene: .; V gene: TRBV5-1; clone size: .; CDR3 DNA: TGCGCCAGCAGATATGGGACGGGGGACCAGGACGAGCAGTACTTC; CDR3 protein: CASRYGTGDQDEQYF
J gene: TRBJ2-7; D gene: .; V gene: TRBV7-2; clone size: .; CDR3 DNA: TGTGCCAGCAGCGTAACAGGGAAGAGAAGCTACGAGCAGTACTTC; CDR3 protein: CASSVTGKRSYEQYF
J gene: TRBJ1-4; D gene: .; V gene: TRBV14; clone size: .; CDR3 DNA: TGTGCCAGCAGCCAAGGCACCGGGGGCCCCCGGGGTGAAAAACTGTTTTTT; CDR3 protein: CASSQGTGGPRGEKLFF
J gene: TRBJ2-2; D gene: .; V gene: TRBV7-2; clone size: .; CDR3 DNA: TGTGCCAGGCCCTCGAGGGGCCGCACCGGGGAGCTGTTTTTT; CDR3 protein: CARPSRGRTGELFF
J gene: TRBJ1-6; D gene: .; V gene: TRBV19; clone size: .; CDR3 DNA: TGTGCCAGTAGTTTGGGGGCTAACTATAATTCACCCCTCCACTTT; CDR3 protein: CASSLGANYNSPLHF
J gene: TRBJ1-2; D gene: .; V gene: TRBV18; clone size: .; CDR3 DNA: TGTGCCAGCTCACTACGCGAAAAGGACTACACCTTC; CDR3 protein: CASSLREKDYTF
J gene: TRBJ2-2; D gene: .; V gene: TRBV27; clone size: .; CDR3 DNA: TGTGCCAGCAGGTGGGCAGGGGCGTCCGGGGAGCTGTTTTTT; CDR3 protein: CASRWAGASGELFF
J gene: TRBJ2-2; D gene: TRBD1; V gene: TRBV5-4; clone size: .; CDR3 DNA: TGTGCCAGCAGCTTCCAGACAGGGATCACCGGGGAGCTGTTTTTT; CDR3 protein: CASSFQTGITGELFF
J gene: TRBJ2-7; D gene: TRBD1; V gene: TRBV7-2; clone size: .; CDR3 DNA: TGTGCCAGCAGCTCACCCGACAGGGAAGGGCTCGAGCAGTACTTC; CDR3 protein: CASSSPDREGLEQYF
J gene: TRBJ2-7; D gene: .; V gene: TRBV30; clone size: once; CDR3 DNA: TGTGCCTGGAGCAGGGACAAAGCCTACGAGCAGTACTTC; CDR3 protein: CAWSRDKAYEQYF
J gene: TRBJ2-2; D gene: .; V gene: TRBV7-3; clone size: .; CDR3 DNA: TGTGCCAGCAGCCAGGCCACCGGGGAGCTGTTTTTT; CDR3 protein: CASSQATGELFF
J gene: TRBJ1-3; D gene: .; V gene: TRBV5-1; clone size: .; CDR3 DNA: TGCGCCAGCAGCGCAGTGGCGGGCTCTGGAAACACCATATATTTT; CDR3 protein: CASSAVAGSGNTIYF